The 22 T cell receptor beta chains below were found in one sample sequenced in a study of low-dose radiotherapy and immunotherapy resistance in tumors (dated 2022 in TCRdb). The time point label corresponds to: before trial treatment. Instrument used: Illumina MiniSeq. TCRs were amplified with Phusion for 15 to 20 PCR cycles, with a constant-region primer paired with the adapter attached to the V primers. TCRdb reprocessed the public reads (quality trimming at Q25 with fastp, clone calling with MiXCR) and kept in-frame beta chains. Each CDR3 protein gets just one entry, which takes the most common genes and DNA from the rows behind it. The sample contains tens of thousands of distinct CDR3 sequences, about 10% of them found a single time. The top ten clones comprise 5.5% to 7.5% of the sample. Sample: PBMCs, taken before treatment. These receptor sequences come from a female donor with ovarian cancer.

This clonotype has ten or more counts. The chain employs TRBV2 and TRBJ1-6, with D possibly matching TRBD1 (5 bases). The CDR3 runs to 14 residues. Germline V CDR1 and CDR2: SNHLY, FYNNEI. V was shortened by 8 bases and J by 9 bases, with 17 bases between the two germline ends. The CDR3 loop is CASRARGRGSPLHF. The CDR3, as DNA: TGTGCCAGCCGGGCCCGGGGACGCGGTTCACCCCTCCACTTT.

This clonotype was counted many times. The chain joins TRBV10-3 to TRBJ2-2; possible D gene TRBD1, 6 bases. Per germline, CDR1 ENHRY and CDR2 SYGVKD. CDR3 length equals 13 residues. The germline V and J ends were trimmed by 6 bases and 1 base, with 6 bases remaining between them. The CDR3 bases are TGTGCCATCAGGGACAGGAACACCGGGGAGCTGTTTTTT. This sequence encodes CAIRDRNTGELFF.

This clonotype showed up just a few times. It is unclear where the CDR3 begins or ends on the DNA, so no DNA is shown, and the CDR3 is as TCRdb lists it. The chain recombines TRBV9 with TRBJ2-2; the D call in the table, TRBD1, was not verified against the DNA. CDR1 is SGDLS, CDR2 YYNGEE, per germline. The CDR3 spans 14 amino acids, including both terminal residues. CDR3 amino acids: CASSVVTGGELFFF.

This clonotype was picked up many times. V is TRBV6-1 and J is TRBJ2-7; either TRBD1 or TRBD2 may fit D (6 bases each). The V end lost 5 bases, the J end lost 4 bases, and 12 bases lay between the germline ends. The CDR3 has 13 amino acids. Germline CDR1 and CDR2: MNHNS and SASEGT. CDR3: CASSYRDLYEQYF. The CDR3 coding sequence is TGTGCCAGCAGTTACAGGGACTTATACGAGCAGTACTTC.

This clonotype was counted many times. The chain combines TRBV9 with TRBJ1-2; tentative D call: TRBD1 (5 bases). CDR1 is SGDLS, CDR2 YYNGEE, per germline. V was pared by 0 bases and J by 7 bases, with 16 bases between. The CDR3 length is 15 residues. CDR3 sequence reads: CASSVAIPGTGGYTF. CDR3 DNA: TGTGCCAGCAGCGTAGCTATACCAGGGACCGGTGGCTACACCTTC.

This clonotype was detected ten times or more. This chain links TRBV27 with TRBJ2-7; D possibly uses TRBD1 or TRBD2 (6 bases each). The CDR3 is made up of 16 amino acids. Looked up from germline, CDR1 is MNHEY and CDR2 is SMNVEV (reference sequence). The ends were cut back, 3 bases at V and 2 bases at J, with 17 bases in the middle. CDR3 loop: CASSLAGSRGAYEQYF. The DNA for the CDR3 is TGTGCCAGCAGTTTGGCAGGGTCAAGGGGGGCCTACGAGCAGTACTTC.

In its sample, this clonotype was seen many times. V usage is TRBV5-1 and J usage is TRBJ2-2; no firm D call. CDR1 and CDR2 from the germline V gene are SGHRS and YFSETQ. Trimming pared 4 bases from V and 5 bases from J, leaving 9 bases between. CDR3 length equals 13 residues. CDR3 sequence: CASSTDGTGELFF. Here the CDR3 DNA reads TGCGCCAGCAGCACCGACGGGACCGGGGAGCTGTTTTTT.

This clonotype was picked up many times. The chain links TRBV29-1 to TRBJ2-3; D uncertain. Trimming cost V 6 bases and J 0 bases, with 7 bases left between them. Germline V gene lookup returns CDR1 SQVTM and CDR2 ANQGSEA. CDR3 length: 12 residues. The CDR3 protein is CSVVASTDTQYF. The CDR3 DNA follows: TGCAGCGTCGTCGCCAGCACAGATACGCAGTATTTT.

This clonotype was observed many times. The rearrangement joins TRBV9 to TRBJ2-3; 7 nucleotides align to TRBD2. Per the germline V gene, CDR1 is SGDLS and CDR2 is YYNGEE. Trimming cost V 2 bases and J 5 bases; bases outside gene matches: 20. The CDR3 consists of 19 residues. DNA of the CDR3: TGTGCCAGCAGCGTGTCTCCAAGCGGTCAAGCGGGGTATCAAGATACGCAGTATTTT. This codes for CASSVSPSGQAGYQDTQYF.

The CDR3 DNA sequence: TGTGCCAGCAGTGACTCCGGCGGGCACGAGCAGTACTTC. Residues: CASSDSGGHEQYF. J is TRBJ2-7 and V is TRBV6-4; D might be TRBD2 (5 bases). Germline V gene data show CDR1 as MRHNA and CDR2 as SNTAGT. Trimming cost V 0 bases and J 5 bases, with 8 bases left between them. The CDR3 has 13 residues.

The gene calls are TRBV2 and TRBJ2-3, with D possibly matching TRBD2 (6 bases). CDR1 is SNHLY, CDR2 FYNNEI, per germline. The CDR3 totals 15 residues. V was shortened by 2 bases and J by 2 bases, with 11 bases between the two germline ends. This CDR3 reads CASSELRGITDTQYF. The CDR3 DNA follows: TGTGCCAGCAGTGAATTGCGGGGAATCACAGATACGCAGTATTTT.

This clonotype was seen repeatedly, ten times or more. The V and J genes are TRBV3-1 and TRBJ2-7; 9 bases are a match to TRBD1. Germline V lookup: CDR1 LGHDT, CDR2 YNNKEL (reference sequence). The trim removed 5 bases at V and 4 bases at J, leaving 9 bases unmatched. The length of the CDR3 is 15 residues. The CDR3 nucleotides read TGTGCCAGCAGCAAGCCGGGACAGGGACTTTACGAGCAGTACTTC. Its translation is CASSKPGQGLYEQYF.

The chain links TRBV5-1 to TRBJ2-1; D gene ambiguous. V lost 0 bases and J lost 0, with 7 bases in between. Germline V gives CDR1 SGHRS, CDR2 YFSETQ. There are 15 residues in the CDR3. CDR3: CASSLVASSYNEQFF. CDR3 DNA sequence: TGCGCCAGCAGCTTGGTGGCGAGCTCCTACAATGAGCAGTTCTTC.

Of note for this clonotype: A far larger clone is just one base off, so this is likely a read error. J is TRBJ1-2 and V is TRBV6-5; D perhaps matches TRBD1 (6 bases). CDR3 length: 16 amino acids. Germline CDR1 is MNHEY and CDR2 is SVGAGI. V was trimmed by 5 bases and J by 2 bases, leaving 18 bases between them. The CDR3, as DNA: TGTGCCAGCAGTCCCTCGGAGGGGGGCGACAACTATGGCTACACCTTC. This sequence encodes CASSPSEGGDNYGYTF.

About this clonotype: It may be a read error: a sequence one base away is much more abundant. The chain is built from TRBV28 and TRBJ2-7; TRBD1 matches at 8 bases. Germline CDR1 MDHEN, CDR2 SYDVKM. The CDR3 length is 14 residues. Here the CDR3 reads CARSFQDRAHEQYF. The CDR3 coding sequence is TGTGCCAGGAGTTTCCAGGACAGGGCCCACGAGCAGTACTTC.

This clonotype was counted between two and nine times. V gene TRBV12-3 or TRBV12-4 combines with J gene TRBJ2-3; 9 bases fit TRBD1. The CDR3 runs to 15 residues. Trimming at V came to 1 base and at J to 3 bases, leaving 2 bases not matched to a gene. The CDR3 spells CASSLGDRVTDTQYF. CDR3 bases: TGTGCCAGCAGTTTAGGGGACAGGGTAACAGATACGCAGTATTTT.

In this sample, this clonotype turned up many times. V usage is TRBV10-3 and J usage is TRBJ2-1; 7 bases align to TRBD2. Per germline, CDR1 ENHRY and CDR2 SYGVKD. CDR3 length equals 15 residues. Losses at the gene ends were 4 bases for V and 0 bases for J; bases not matched to a gene: 3. CDR3 sequence: CAISGGRDSYNEQFF. For the CDR3, the DNA is TGTGCCATCAGTGGAGGGAGGGACTCCTACAATGAGCAGTTCTTC.

This clonotype has a count of ten or more. The chain recombines TRBV28 with TRBJ1-2; no firm D call. Trimming cost V 0 bases and J 4 bases, with 15 bases left between them. Per the germline V gene, CDR1 is MDHEN and CDR2 is SYDVKM. CDR3 size: 16 residues. The CDR3 reads CASSLWSAHQSYGYTF. CDR3 nucleotide sequence: TGTGCCAGCAGTTTATGGTCGGCCCACCAGAGCTATGGCTACACCTTC.

This clonotype was observed a handful of times. J is TRBJ2-7 and V is TRBV30; 7 bases are shared with TRBD2. The CDR3 loop spans 14 amino acids. CDR1 is GTSNPN and CDR2 is SVGIG in the germline V gene (reference sequence). V was clipped by 0 bases and J by 2 bases; unmatched bases: 4. CDR3 sequence reads: CAWSVASGPYEQYF. The CDR3 DNA reads as TGTGCCTGGAGTGTGGCTAGCGGCCCCTACGAGCAGTACTTC. The variable domain in full, with the rest retrieved from reference TRBV30 and TRBJ2-7, is SQTIHQWPATLVQPVGSPLSLECTVEGTSNPNLYWYRQAAGRGLQLLFYSVGIGQISSEVPQNLSASRPQDRQFILSSKKLLLSDSGFYLCAWSVASGPYEQYFGPGTRLTVT.

In its sample, this clonotype was seen many times. The chain joins TRBV14 to TRBJ2-1; no definite D call. The CDR3 is made up of 13 amino acids. Looked up from germline, CDR1 is SGHDN and CDR2 is FVKESK. Trimming stripped 4 bases from V and 8 bases from J, with 12 bases between. In DNA, the CDR3 is TGTGCCAGCAGCCTCCTCCCTGGGCATGAGCAGTTCTTC. Translation: CASSLLPGHEQFF.

This clonotype has a count of ten or more. The rearrangement joins TRBV18 to TRBJ1-1, with no clear D. V lost 0 bases and J 7 bases, leaving 15 bases between the germline ends. The CDR3 length is 15 residues. Germline assignment: CDR1 KGHSH and CDR2 LQKENI. The CDR3 spells CASSPPGGRTGEAFF. The DNA for the CDR3 is TGTGCCAGCTCACCACCTGGCGGACGTACTGGTGAAGCTTTCTTT.

This clonotype was seen repeatedly, ten times or more. V is TRBV6-5 and J is TRBJ1-1, with TRBD1 identical over 7 bases. CDR1 is MNHEY and CDR2 is SVGAGI in the germline V gene. J was trimmed by 1 base and V by 7 bases; bases with no gene match: 6. The CDR3 length is 14 residues. The CDR3 DNA sequence: TGTGCCAGCAACCGACAGGGTGGGAACACTGAAGCTTTCTTT. Amino acids: CASNRQGGNTEAFF.